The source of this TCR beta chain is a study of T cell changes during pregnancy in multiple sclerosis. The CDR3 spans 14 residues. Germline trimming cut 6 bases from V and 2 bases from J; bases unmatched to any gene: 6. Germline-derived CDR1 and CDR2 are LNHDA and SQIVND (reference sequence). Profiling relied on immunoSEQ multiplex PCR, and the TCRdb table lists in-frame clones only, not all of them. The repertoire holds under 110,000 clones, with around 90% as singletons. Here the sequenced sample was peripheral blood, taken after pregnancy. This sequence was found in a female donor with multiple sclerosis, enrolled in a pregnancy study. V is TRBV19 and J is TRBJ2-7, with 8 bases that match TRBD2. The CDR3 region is CASSLTSVAYEQYF. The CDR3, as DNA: TGTGCCAGTAGCTTGACTAGCGTCGCCTACGAGCAGTACTTC. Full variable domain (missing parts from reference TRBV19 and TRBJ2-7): DGGITQSPKYLFRKEGQNVTLSCEQNLNHDAMYWYRQDPGQGLRLIYYSQIVNDFQKGDIAEGYSVSREKKESFPLTVTSAQKNPTAFYLCASSLTSVAYEQYFGPGTRLTVT.